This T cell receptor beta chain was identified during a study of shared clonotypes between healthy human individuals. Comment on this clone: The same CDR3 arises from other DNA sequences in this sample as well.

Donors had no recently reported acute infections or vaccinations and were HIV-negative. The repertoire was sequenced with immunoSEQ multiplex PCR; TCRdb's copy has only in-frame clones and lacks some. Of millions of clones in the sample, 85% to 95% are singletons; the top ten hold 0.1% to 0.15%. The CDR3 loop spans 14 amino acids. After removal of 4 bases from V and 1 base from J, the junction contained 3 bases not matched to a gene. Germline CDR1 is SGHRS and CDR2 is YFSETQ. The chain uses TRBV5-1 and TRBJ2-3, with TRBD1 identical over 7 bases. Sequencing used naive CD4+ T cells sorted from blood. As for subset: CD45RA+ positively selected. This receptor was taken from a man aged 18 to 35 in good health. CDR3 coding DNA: TGCGCCAGCAGCGGAACAGGGGGCACAGATACGCAGTATTTT. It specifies CASSGTGGTDTQYF.